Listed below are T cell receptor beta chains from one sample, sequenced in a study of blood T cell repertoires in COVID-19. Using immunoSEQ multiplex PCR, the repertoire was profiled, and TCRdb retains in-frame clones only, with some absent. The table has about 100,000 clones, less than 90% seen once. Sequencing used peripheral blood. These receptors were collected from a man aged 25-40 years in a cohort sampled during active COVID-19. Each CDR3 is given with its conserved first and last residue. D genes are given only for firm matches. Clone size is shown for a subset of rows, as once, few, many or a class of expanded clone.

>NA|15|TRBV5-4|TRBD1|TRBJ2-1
CASSLAGGNSNEQFF
TGTGCCAGCAGCTTGGCAGGGGGCAATTCCAATGAGCAGTTCTTC
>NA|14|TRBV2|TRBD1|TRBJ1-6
CASRAGGYNSPLHF
TGTGCCAGCAGGGCAGGGGGGTATAATTCACCCCTCCACTTT
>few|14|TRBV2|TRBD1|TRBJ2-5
CASSEGRGIETQYF
TGTGCCAGCAGTGAAGGCAGGGGGATCGAGACCCAGTACTTC
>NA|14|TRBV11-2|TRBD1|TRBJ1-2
CASSLGTGAGGYTF
TGTGCCAGCAGCTTGGGGACAGGGGCTGGAGGCTACACCTTC
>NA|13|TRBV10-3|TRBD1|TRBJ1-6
CATRQGSQPPLHF
TGTGCCACTAGACAGGGCTCACAGCCACCCCTCCACTTT
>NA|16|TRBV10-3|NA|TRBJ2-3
CAISESAGALTDTQYF
TGTGCCATCAGTGAATCCGCGGGGGCACTCACAGATACGCAGTATTTT
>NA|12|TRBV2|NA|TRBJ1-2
CASSENREGYTF
TGTGCCAGCAGTGAAAACAGGGAAGGCTACACCTTC
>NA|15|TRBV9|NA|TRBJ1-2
CASSVGGGINYGYTF
TGTGCCAGCAGCGTGGGAGGAGGGATTAACTATGGCTACACCTTC
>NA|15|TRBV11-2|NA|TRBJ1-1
CASSLAGGQNTEAFF
TGTGCCAGCAGCTTAGCGGGGGGGCAGAACACTGAAGCTTTCTTT
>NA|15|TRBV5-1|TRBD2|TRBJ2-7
CASRTSGGASYEQYF
TGCGCCAGCCGGACTAGCGGGGGTGCTTCCTACGAGCAGTACTTC
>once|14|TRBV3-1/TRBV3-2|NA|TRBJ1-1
CASSQGGSYTEAFF
TGTGCCAGCAGCCAGGGGGGTAGCTACACTGAAGCTTTCTTT
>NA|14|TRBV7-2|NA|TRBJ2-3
CASSLDASRDTQYF
TGTGCCAGCAGCTTAGACGCTAGCAGAGATACGCAGTATTTT
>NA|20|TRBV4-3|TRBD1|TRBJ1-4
CASSQDRQGLGLATNEKLFF
TGCGCCAGCAGCCAAGACCGACAGGGGTTAGGGCTTGCAACTAATGAAAAACTGTTTTTT
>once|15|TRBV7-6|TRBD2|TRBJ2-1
CASSLSASGYNEQFF
TGTGCCAGCAGCTTATCGGCTAGCGGATACAATGAGCAGTTCTTC
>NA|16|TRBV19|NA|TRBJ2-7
CASSISEGLSSYEQYF
TGTGCCAGTAGTATCTCGGAGGGCTTGAGCTCCTACGAGCAGTACTTC
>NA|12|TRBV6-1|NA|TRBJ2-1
CASSEQANEQFF
TGTGCCAGCAGTGAACAGGCCAATGAGCAGTTCTTC
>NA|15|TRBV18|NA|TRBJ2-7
CASSTAQALGYEQYF
TGTGCCAGCTCGACGGCACAGGCGTTGGGGTACGAGCAGTACTTC
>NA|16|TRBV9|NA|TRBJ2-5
CASSPFARGQSETQYF
TGTGCCAGCAGCCCCTTCGCCAGAGGTCAGTCAGAGACCCAGTACTTC
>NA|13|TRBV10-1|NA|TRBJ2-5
CASSEGQQETQYF
TGCGCCAGCAGTGAAGGACAGCAAGAGACCCAGTACTTC
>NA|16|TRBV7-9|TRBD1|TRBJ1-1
CASSLAAGGVGTEAFF
TGTGCCAGCAGCTTAGCGGCAGGGGGCGTAGGAACTGAAGCTTTCTTT
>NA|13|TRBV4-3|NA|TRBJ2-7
CASSQRPGTEQYF
TGCGCCAGCAGCCAACGCCCGGGAACTGAGCAGTACTTC
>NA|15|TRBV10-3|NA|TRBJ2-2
CAINPRGQNTGELFF
TGTGCCATAAATCCCCGCGGGCAGAACACCGGGGAGCTGTTTTTT
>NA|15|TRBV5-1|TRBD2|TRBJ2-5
CASRQLAGEQETQYF
TGCGCCAGCAGACAACTAGCGGGAGAACAAGAGACCCAGTACTTC
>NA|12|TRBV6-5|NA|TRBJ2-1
CASRDSPGSPFF
TGTGCCAGCAGAGACTCCCCCGGGAGTCCGTTCTTC
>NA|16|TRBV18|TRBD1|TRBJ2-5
CASSPIWGTDQETQYF
TGTGCCAGCTCACCAATTTGGGGGACAGACCAAGAGACCCAGTACTTC
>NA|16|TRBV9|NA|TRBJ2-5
CASSVGGRGTQETQYF
TGTGCCAGCAGCGTAGGAGGGCGGGGAACCCAAGAGACCCAGTACTTC
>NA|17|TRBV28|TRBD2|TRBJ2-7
CASSLSPGGDNPYEQYF
TGTGCCAGCAGTTTATCCCCCGGGGGGGACAACCCCTACGAGCAGTACTTC
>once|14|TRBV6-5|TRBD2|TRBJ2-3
CASRAGTIEGTQYF
TGTGCCAGCCGCGCGGGGACTATAGAAGGTACGCAGTATTTT
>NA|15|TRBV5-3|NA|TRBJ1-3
CARSIIRAPGNTIYF
TGTGCCAGAAGCATAATCAGGGCCCCAGGAAACACCATATATTTT
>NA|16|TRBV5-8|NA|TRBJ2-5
CASSLGTRGLQETQYF
TGTGCCAGCAGCTTGGGTACCAGGGGCCTCCAAGAGACCCAGTACTTC
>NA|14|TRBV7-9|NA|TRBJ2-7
CASSPNRDLYEQYF
TGTGCCAGCAGCCCTAACAGGGATCTCTACGAGCAGTACTTC
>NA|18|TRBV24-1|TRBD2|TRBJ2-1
CATSGTSAGISHTNEQFF
TGTGCCACCAGTGGTACTAGCGCTGGTATTTCGCACACCAATGAGCAGTTCTTC
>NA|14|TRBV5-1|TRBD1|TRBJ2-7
CASSLAGQLYEQYF
TGCGCCAGCAGCTTGGCGGGACAGCTATACGAGCAGTACTTC
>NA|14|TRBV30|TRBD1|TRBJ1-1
CAWSGDRGTTEAFF
TGTGCCTGGAGTGGGGACAGGGGGACTACTGAAGCTTTCTTT
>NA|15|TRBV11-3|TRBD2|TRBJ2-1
CASSFGGKSYNEQFF
TGTGCCAGCAGCTTCGGGGGGAAATCCTACAATGAGCAGTTCTTC
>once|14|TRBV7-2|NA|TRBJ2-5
CASSFNRAAETQYF
TGTGCCAGCAGCTTCAACAGGGCGGCGGAGACCCAGTACTTC
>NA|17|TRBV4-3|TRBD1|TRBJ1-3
CASSQDTRGFSGNTIYF
TGCGCCAGCAGCCAAGATACCAGGGGGTTCTCTGGAAACACCATATATTTT
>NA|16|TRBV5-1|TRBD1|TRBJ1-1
CASSPGTGGMNTEAFF
TGCGCCAGCAGCCCGGGGACAGGGGGTATGAACACTGAAGCTTTCTTT
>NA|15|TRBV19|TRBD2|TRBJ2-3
CASSIGGGVADTQYF
TGTGCCAGTAGTATAGGCGGGGGAGTTGCAGATACGCAGTATTTT
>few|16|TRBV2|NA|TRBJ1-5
CASSNEGGSISQPQHF
TGTGCCAGCAGTAACGAGGGAGGGTCAATAAGCCAGCCCCAGCATTTT
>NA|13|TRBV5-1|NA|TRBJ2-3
CASSLANTDTQYF
TGCGCCAGCAGCTTGGCTAACACAGATACGCAGTATTTT
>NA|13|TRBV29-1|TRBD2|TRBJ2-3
CSVLLAGADTQYF
TGCAGCGTTCTTCTAGCGGGGGCAGATACGCAGTATTTT
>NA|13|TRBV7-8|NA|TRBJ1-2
CASSLSPGDGYTF
TGTGCCAGCAGCTTATCTCCCGGGGATGGCTACACCTTC
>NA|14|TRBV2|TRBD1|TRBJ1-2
CASSLLGTEYGYTF
TGTGCCAGCAGCCTCCTCGGGACAGAATATGGCTACACCTTC
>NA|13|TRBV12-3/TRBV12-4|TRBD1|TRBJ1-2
CASRKDRADGYTF
TGTGCCAGCAGAAAAGACAGGGCCGATGGCTACACCTTC
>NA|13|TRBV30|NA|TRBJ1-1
CAWSDGRGTEAFF
TGTGCCTGGAGTGACGGTCGAGGCACTGAAGCTTTCTTT
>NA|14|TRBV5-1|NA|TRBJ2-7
CASSLLDSAYEQYF
TGCGCCAGCAGCTTGCTGGACAGCGCCTACGAGCAGTACTTC
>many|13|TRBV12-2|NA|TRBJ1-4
CASRLDRGEKLFF
TGTGCAAGTCGCTTAGACAGGGGTGAAAAACTGTTTTTT
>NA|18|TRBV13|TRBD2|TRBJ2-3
CASSPSGSGGTHTDTQYF
TGTGCCAGCAGCCCCTCTGGGAGCGGGGGGACCCACACAGATACGCAGTATTTT
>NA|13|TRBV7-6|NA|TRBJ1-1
CANSPGASTEAFF
TGTGCCAACAGCCCCGGAGCCAGCACTGAAGCTTTCTTT
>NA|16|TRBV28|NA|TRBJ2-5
CASRLRPTWGKETQYF
TGTGCCAGCAGGCTCCGCCCCACATGGGGCAAAGAGACCCAGTACTTC
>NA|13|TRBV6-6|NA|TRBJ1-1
CASSSLGGAEAFF
TGTGCCAGCAGTTCCCTCGGGGGGGCTGAAGCTTTCTTT
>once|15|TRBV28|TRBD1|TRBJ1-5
CASSDRVSGNQPQHF
TGTGCCAGCAGCGACAGGGTCTCGGGCAATCAGCCCCAGCATTTT
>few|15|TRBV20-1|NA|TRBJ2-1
CSASRGSPPDNEQFF
TGCAGTGCTAGTAGGGGGTCCCCGCCCGACAATGAGCAGTTCTTC